This TCR beta chain was sequenced during a study of cytotoxic CD8 clonotypes in ibrutinib-treated CLL. For the study at large: Response was recorded as partial in approximately 24 patients and complete in 2; at median about 64 months, 14 remained remitted and some 12 had progressed. Among the samples, the mean was about 260,000 productive templates and approximately 91,000 productive rearrangements.

Study observations and caveats: Rare overall, public clonotypes shrank or held steady under therapy. At baseline, clonality was higher than in age-matched healthy donors and correlated with CD8+ counts.

This clone occurred a few times. The antigen remains unidentified. The method was immunoSEQ multiplex PCR; TCRdb's version includes in-frame clones alone and lacks a portion of them. The sample consists of 110,000 to 150,000 clones, 60% to 85% of them appearing once. The CDR3 loop spans 15 amino acids. With V trimmed by 3 bases and J by 3 bases, 4 bases remained unmatched. Germline V gives CDR1 PRHDT, CDR2 FYEKMQ (reference sequence). This sequence was found in a human donor with chronic lymphocytic leukemia. The chain uses TRBV13 and TRBJ1-5; TRBD1 aligns across 8 bases. Sequenced here: PBMCs, sampled after 24 months of ibrutinib treatment. The CDR3 coding sequence is TGTGCCAGCAGCTTGGGCAGGGGGCCCAATCAGCCCCAGCATTTT. Its translation: CASSLGRGPNQPQHF.